The rows below give T cell receptor beta chains drawn from one sample of a study of blood T cells in healthy people across ages. TCRdb used MiXCR to reprocess the 5' RACE reads, holding one entry per CDR3 protein. The data contain roughly 1.4 million distinct CDR3 sequences, around 59% of them singletons. The material sequenced was blood. The source is a young man in good health. Each CDR3 is given with its conserved first and last residue.

v_gene: TRBV7-6
j_gene: TRBJ2-7
CDR3aa: CASSVTRAPSYEQYF

v_gene: TRBV4-3
j_gene: TRBJ1-2
CDR3aa: CASSQDRTRGGYTF

v_gene: TRBV7-9
j_gene: NA
CDR3aa: CASSLQGGAEQYF

v_gene: TRBV7-8
j_gene: TRBJ2-3
CDR3aa: CASSLEPTSGGGGDTQYF

v_gene: TRBV7-6
j_gene: TRBJ2-7
CDR3aa: CASSLFGQGADEQYF

v_gene: TRBV7-9
j_gene: TRBJ1-1
CDR3aa: CASSLRELGAEAFF

v_gene: TRBV12-3/TRBV12-4
j_gene: TRBJ2-7
CDR3aa: CASSFQRTPGMAYEQYF

v_gene: TRBV20-1
j_gene: TRBJ2-1
CDR3aa: CSASLRGSGFF

v_gene: TRBV7-9
j_gene: TRBJ2-6
CDR3aa: CASSKGQPSGANVLTF

v_gene: TRBV3-1
j_gene: TRBJ2-5
CDR3aa: CASSREGTGVGWQYF

v_gene: TRBV20-1
j_gene: TRBJ2-7
CDR3aa: CSAPRGDRNSYEQYF

v_gene: TRBV10-2
j_gene: TRBJ1-5
CDR3aa: CASSDGQHNQPQHF

v_gene: TRBV5-1
j_gene: TRBJ2-7
CDR3aa: CASSWGTGYEQYF

v_gene: TRBV9
j_gene: TRBJ2-3
CDR3aa: CASSNPGQGPHLYTDTQYF

v_gene: TRBV5-1
j_gene: TRBJ2-3
CDR3aa: CASSWRASGSPGTQYF

v_gene: TRBV29-1
j_gene: TRBJ2-7
CDR3aa: CSVVSGAVEQYF

v_gene: TRBV2
j_gene: TRBJ2-1
CDR3aa: CASSEGAYEQFF

v_gene: TRBV4-1
j_gene: TRBJ1-2
CDR3aa: CASSQDRGHGGYTF

v_gene: TRBV6-2/TRBV6-3
j_gene: TRBJ1-5
CDR3aa: CASSYSIPTGQPYQPQHF

v_gene: TRBV20-1
j_gene: TRBJ2-7
CDR3aa: CSASTRTSYEQYF

v_gene: TRBV4-1
j_gene: NA
CDR3aa: CASSSLTGGAYEQYF

v_gene: TRBV6-5
j_gene: TRBJ2-2
CDR3aa: CASRGPGQARTGELFF

v_gene: TRBV11-2
j_gene: TRBJ2-3
CDR3aa: CASSPPGQLSDTQYF

v_gene: TRBV6-2/TRBV6-3
j_gene: NA
CDR3aa: CASSYSGTEETQYF

v_gene: TRBV6-2/TRBV6-3
j_gene: NA
CDR3aa: CASSYLGTGPYEQYF

v_gene: TRBV11-2
j_gene: TRBJ2-3
CDR3aa: CASSLGQPGGTDTQYF

v_gene: TRBV7-8
j_gene: TRBJ2-7
CDR3aa: CASSLVPQHNYEQYF

v_gene: TRBV7-9
j_gene: TRBJ2-3
CDR3aa: CASSPGDYRLLFTDTQYF

v_gene: TRBV20-1
j_gene: TRBJ2-1
CDR3aa: CSARSLAAINEQFF

v_gene: TRBV5-1
j_gene: TRBJ2-5
CDR3aa: CASSLTPGANEQYF

v_gene: TRBV5-1
j_gene: TRBJ2-5
CDR3aa: CASSARAAAVETQYF

v_gene: TRBV4-1
j_gene: TRBJ2-1
CDR3aa: CASSQNRDLSSYNEQFF

v_gene: TRBV14
j_gene: TRBJ2-5
CDR3aa: CASSRDGSRETQYF

v_gene: TRBV20-1
j_gene: TRBJ1-6
CDR3aa: CSARPVRGGSPLHF

v_gene: TRBV25-1
j_gene: TRBJ2-7
CDR3aa: CASSGGPTEQYF

v_gene: TRBV12-3/TRBV12-4
j_gene: TRBJ1-2
CDR3aa: CASRTSTGNYGYTF

v_gene: TRBV11-2
j_gene: TRBJ2-6
CDR3aa: CASSLGQQGPGANVLTF

v_gene: TRBV12-3/TRBV12-4
j_gene: TRBJ2-3
CDR3aa: CASSSGVTEGDTQYF

v_gene: TRBV27
j_gene: TRBJ2-3
CDR3aa: CASSLWSGSTDTQYF

v_gene: TRBV7-6
j_gene: TRBJ2-7
CDR3aa: CASSFEAGAEYEQYF

v_gene: TRBV4-3
j_gene: TRBJ2-4
CDR3aa: CASSQDYFVQGAKNIQYF

v_gene: TRBV29-1
j_gene: TRBJ2-7
CDR3aa: CSVEDLEGTYEQYF

v_gene: TRBV6-2/TRBV6-3
j_gene: TRBJ2-1
CDR3aa: CASGQVNEQFF

v_gene: TRBV4-1
j_gene: TRBJ2-5
CDR3aa: CASSQDPSVGETQYF

v_gene: TRBV11-1
j_gene: TRBJ2-4
CDR3aa: CASSFGSGSGWEQYF